This T cell receptor (beta chain) was documented in a study of T cells in Graves' hyperthyroidism and ophthalmopathy. Looking at the study overall: Peripheral blood samples were taken at initial diagnosis, prior to any treatment. Notes on the study in general: A 13 V-J model separated ophthalmopathy from stable hyperthyroidism.

This clonotype was seen repeatedly, ten times or more. Its antigen is not identified. Authors of the study amplified TCR beta CDR3 regions from RNA transcripts. The TCR CDR3 first-round RT-PCR relied on the HTBI primer set. TCRdb itself ran the multiplex PCR reads through MiXCR, one entry per CDR3 protein. The data hold 600,000 to 700,000 distinct CDR3 sequences, with about 15% observed a single time. The sequencing input was blood. The origin of this receptor is a woman between 35 and 50 years old with Graves' ophthalmopathy.

In nucleotides, the CDR3 is TGTGCCAGCAGTTACGCCGGGGTCGGTACTGAAGCTTTCTTT. It is translated as CASSYAGVGTEAFF. This chain uses TRBV6-2 or TRBV6-3 with TRBJ1-1; no firm D call. The length of the CDR3 is 14 residues. Germline assignment: CDR1 MNHEY and CDR2 SVGEGT. Trimming left V 2 bases short and J 5 bases short, with 12 bases between.